This section outlines one T cell receptor (beta chain) sequence together with its context. The target antigen is unknown. These data belong to a study of identifying expanded T cells in peripheral blood. General study points: Two-week clone count variance significantly increased as total template count grew. Differentially abundant clones: roughly 1.2 between replicates, just under 17 at two to three weeks, roughly 18 at four.

During the collection period, no donor immune events like infections were recorded. The data were produced by immunoSEQ multiplex PCR, yet TCRdb's version contains in-frame clones alone and is incomplete. This table has approximately 100,000 clones, approximately 90% appearing once. Per the germline V gene, CDR1 is MNHEY and CDR2 is SVGAGI. With 2 bases removed from V and 3 bases from J, the gap between germline ends came to 12 bases. The CDR3 length is 15 residues. The J gene is TRBJ2-3, the V gene TRBV6-5, with D possibly TRBD2 on 7 matching bases. The receptor comes from a person between 18 and 69 years old in good health. The sample taken for sequencing was blood. The CDR3 DNA reads TGTGCCAGCAGTTACGTCGGGGGGCAGACAGATACGCAGTATTTT. Translated: CASSYVGGQTDTQYF.